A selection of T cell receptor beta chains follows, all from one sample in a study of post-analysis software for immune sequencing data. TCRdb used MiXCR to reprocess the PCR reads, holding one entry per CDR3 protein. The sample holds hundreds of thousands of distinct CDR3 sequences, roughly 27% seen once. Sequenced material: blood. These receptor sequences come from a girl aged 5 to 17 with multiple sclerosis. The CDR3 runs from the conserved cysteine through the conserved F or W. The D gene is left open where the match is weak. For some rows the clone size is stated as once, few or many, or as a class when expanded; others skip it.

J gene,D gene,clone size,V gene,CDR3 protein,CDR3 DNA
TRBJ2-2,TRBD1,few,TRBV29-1,CSVEDLLDRDDTGELFF,TGCAGCGTTGAAGATCTGTTGGACAGGGACGACACCGGGGAGCTGTTTTTT
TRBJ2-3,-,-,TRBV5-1,CASSLMWRGDTQYF,TGCGCCAGCAGCCTCATGTGGCGCGGGGATACGCAGTATTTT
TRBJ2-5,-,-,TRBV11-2,CAGSLAPWGAGETQYF,TGTGCCGGCAGCTTAGCCCCTTGGGGGGCAGGTGAGACCCAGTACTTC
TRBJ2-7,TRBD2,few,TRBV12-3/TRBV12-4,CASSQRTSGGPYEQYF,TGTGCCAGCAGTCAGAGGACTAGCGGGGGCCCCTACGAGCAGTACTTC
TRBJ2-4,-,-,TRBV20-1,CSARPTGEKNIQYF,TGCAGTGCTAGGCCGACAGGCGAAAAAAACATTCAGTACTTC
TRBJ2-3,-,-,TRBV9,CASTLEGFSTDTQYF,TGTGCCAGCACCCTGGAGGGGTTTAGCACAGATACGCAGTATTTT
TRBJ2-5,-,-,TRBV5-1,CASSTEGRGSETQYF,TGCGCCAGCAGCACCGAGGGGAGAGGGTCAGAGACCCAGTACTTC
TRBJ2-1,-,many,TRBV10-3,CAIKSHNEQFF,TGTGCCATCAAGTCTCACAATGAGCAGTTCTTC
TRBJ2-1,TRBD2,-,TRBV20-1,CSARDVGTSGRGTYNEQFF,TGCAGTGCTAGAGATGTCGGGACTAGCGGGAGGGGAACCTACAATGAGCAGTTCTTC
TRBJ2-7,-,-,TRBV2,CASSEPRQGLYEQYF,TGTGCCAGCAGTGAACCCCGCCAGGGACTCTACGAGCAGTACTTC
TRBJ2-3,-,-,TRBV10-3,CAIRQEGLTDTQYF,TGTGCCATCAGGCAGGAGGGATTGACAGATACGCAGTATTTT
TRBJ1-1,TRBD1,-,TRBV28,CASSWQRGTAGLAFF,TGTGCCAGCAGTTGGCAGCGGGGGACAGCGGGCTTAGCTTTCTTT
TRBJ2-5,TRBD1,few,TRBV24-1,CATHTGTGDPETQYF,TGTGCCACCCACACCGGGACAGGGGATCCAGAGACCCAGTACTTC
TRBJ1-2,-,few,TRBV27,CASSKDSNYGYTF,TGTGCCAGCAGTAAAGACAGTAACTATGGCTACACCTTC
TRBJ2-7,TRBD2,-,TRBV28,CASSFGPSGEYKYEQYF,TGTGCCAGCAGTTTTGGGCCTAGCGGGGAGTACAAGTACGAGCAGTACTTC
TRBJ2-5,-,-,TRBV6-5,CASSYSRVLEQYF,TGTGCCAGCAGTTACTCGAGGGTACTGGAGCAGTACTTC
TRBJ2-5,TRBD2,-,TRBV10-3,CAISALAGAETQYF,TGTGCCATCAGTGCGCTAGCGGGAGCGGAGACCCAGTACTTC
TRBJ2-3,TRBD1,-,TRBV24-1,CATSASDRGTDTQYF,TGTGCCACCAGTGCCTCGGACAGGGGCACAGATACGCAGTATTTT
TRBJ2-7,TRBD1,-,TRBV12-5,CASGLPGQGDCEQYF,TGTGCTAGTGGTTTGCCAGGACAGGGTGACTGCGAGCAGTACTTC